The 7 T cell receptor beta chains in this list originate from one sample, sequenced in a study of control samples from healthy donors and cancer patients. Using immunoSEQ multiplex PCR, the repertoire was profiled, and TCRdb retains in-frame clones only, with some absent. There are approximately 160,000 clones in the sample; around 93% occur only once, and 4.1% lies in the top ten. The sequenced sample consisted of blood. These receptors were collected from a woman between 55 and 75 years old in good health.

V usage is TRBV9 and J usage is TRBJ2-1; TRBD1 is a possible D gene (5 bases). With 4 bases removed from V and 0 bases from J, the gap between germline ends came to 11 bases. This CDR3 region has 15 residues. Germline V gene lookup returns CDR1 SGDLS and CDR2 YYNGEE. CDR3 protein: CASSTRVSSYNEQFF. The DNA for the CDR3 is TGTGCCAGCAGCACCAGGGTGAGCTCCTACAATGAGCAGTTCTTC.

This rearrangement joins TRBV19 to TRBJ1-3; D call uncertain. Germline loops: CDR1 LNHDA, CDR2 SQIVND (reference sequence). Trimming took off 2 bases at V and 3 bases at J, with 11 bases between the two ends. CDR3 size: 15 residues. The CDR3, as DNA: TGTGCCAGTAGTATAAGCGGTTTGATTGGAAACACCATATATTTT. Protein sequence: CASSISGLIGNTIYF. Filled out from reference TRBV19 and TRBJ1-3, the complete variable domain reads DGGITQSPKYLFRKEGQNVTLSCEQNLNHDAMYWYRQDPGQGLRLIYYSQIVNDFQKGDIAEGYSVSREKKESFPLTVTSAQKNPTAFYLCASSISGLIGNTIYFGEGSWLTVV.

The chain combines TRBV6-6 with TRBJ1-1; D is undetermined. CDR1 is MNHNY and CDR2 is SVGAGI in the germline V gene (reference sequence). Trimming shortened V by 4 bases and J by 1 base, and 7 bases separated the two germline ends. This CDR3 contains 13 residues. CDR3 sequence: CASSSTGNTEAFF. The DNA for the CDR3 is TGTGCCAGCAGTTCAACCGGGAACACTGAAGCTTTCTTT.

This clone was detected a few times. V usage is TRBV6-2 or TRBV6-3 and J usage is TRBJ1-2; D gene uncertain. The CDR3 runs to 13 residues. Germline V gene sequence: CDR1 MNHEY, CDR2 SVGEGT. V lost 2 bases to trimming and J lost 2 bases, with 6 bases between them. CDR3 sequence (DNA): TGTGCCAGCAGTTACCCTTCGAACTATGGCTACACCTTC. It codes for CASSYPSNYGYTF.

This clone has just one count. The V gene is TRBV10-1, the J gene TRBJ1-5, with D uncertain. V shed 2 bases and J shed 4 bases, with 6 bases lying between them. Germline V gene data show CDR1 as WNHNN and CDR2 as SYGVQD (reference sequence). This CDR3 comprises 13 residues. This chain's CDR3 is CASSEQVNQPQHF. Written as DNA, the CDR3 is TGCGCCAGCAGTGAGCAAGTAAATCAGCCCCAGCATTTT.

The chain carries TRBV19 and TRBJ1-4; D might be TRBD1 (5 bases). V was shortened by 5 bases and J by 4 bases, with 11 bases between the two germline ends. CDR3 length: 14 residues. Per the germline V gene, CDR1 is LNHDA and CDR2 is SQIVND (reference sequence). The chain's CDR3 is CASSSGDVNEKLFF. CDR3 in DNA: TGTGCCAGTAGTTCGGGGGATGTTAATGAAAAACTGTTTTTT.

The chain is built from TRBV7-9 and TRBJ2-5; D is undetermined. The length of the CDR3 is 14 residues. Looked up from germline, CDR1 is SEHNR and CDR2 is FQNEAQ (reference sequence). The germline V and J ends were trimmed by 5 bases and 5 bases, with 15 bases remaining between them. The chain's CDR3 is CASSHPSPQETQYF. The CDR3 DNA follows: TGTGCCAGCAGCCATCCCTCGCCACAGGAGACCCAGTACTTC.